These 10 T cell receptor beta chains were all obtained from the same sample, sequenced in a study of cytomegalovirus exposure and HLA in healthy donors. Some clones are missing from TCRdb's copy, which holds only in-frame ones; the method was immunoSEQ multiplex PCR. Of roughly 250,000 clones in the sample, around 85% were seen once. Sequencing was carried out using PBMCs. These receptors were obtained from a woman aged 25 to 39 in good health and CMV-seropositive.

V gene TRBV19 combines with J gene TRBJ2-7; possible D gene TRBD2, 5 bases. Germline V gene data show CDR1 as LNHDA and CDR2 as SQIVND (reference sequence). The V end was cut by 3 bases, the J end by 7 bases, with 25 bases between. This CDR3 spans 17 amino acids. CDR3 bases: TGTGCCAGTAGTATCGGCGCCGCGGGCGGTCTCTTCGAGGAGCAGTACTTC. Its translation: CASSIGAAGGLFEEQYF.

The chain carries TRBV2 and TRBJ1-4; D might be TRBD1 (6 bases). The length of the CDR3 is 13 residues. Germline assignment: CDR1 SNHLY and CDR2 FYNNEI. Deletions cut 6 bases from V and 5 bases from J, with 10 bases between. The CDR3: CASRRQENEKLFF. CDR3 DNA sequence: TGTGCCAGCAGGCGACAGGAGAATGAAAAACTGTTTTTT.

In DNA form, the CDR3 reads TGTGCCTGGAGTGCCGGGATATCGGATGAAAAACTGTTTTTT. This encodes CAWSAGISDEKLFF. The gene calls are TRBV30 and TRBJ1-4; D is uncertain. Per germline, CDR1 GTSNPN and CDR2 SVGIG (reference sequence). V was clipped by 1 base and J by 6 bases, with 12 bases between them. This CDR3 comprises 14 residues.

The chain couples TRBV9 to TRBJ2-3; 7 positions match TRBD1. The CDR3 loop spans 15 amino acids. Germline V gene data show CDR1 as SGDLS and CDR2 as YYNGEE. V lost 0 bases to trimming and J lost 3 bases; unmatched junction nucleotides: 4. The CDR3 protein is CASSVERGQTDTQYF. The CDR3 bases are TGTGCCAGCAGCGTAGAGAGGGGGCAGACAGATACGCAGTATTTT.

The chain is built from TRBV12-2 and TRBJ2-7; the table's D call, TRBD2, has no DNA check behind it. TRBV12-2 is reported as a pseudogene. CDR3 length equals 18 residues. The CDR3 here is CASRSNGTSGRKTDEQYF. In DNA, the CDR3 is TGTGCAAGTCGCTCCAACGGGACTAGCGGGAGGAAGACGGACGAGCAGTACTTC.

V is TRBV10-3 and J is TRBJ1-1; D is uncertain. The CDR3 has 13 residues. V lost 5 bases, J lost 5 bases, and 12 bases lay in between. Germline loops: CDR1 ENHRY, CDR2 SYGVKD. CDR3 sequence reads: CAISRTGVTEAFF. The CDR3 bases are TGTGCCATCAGTAGAACCGGGGTGACTGAAGCTTTCTTT.

The V gene is TRBV2, the J gene TRBJ2-7; D is possibly TRBD2 (5 bases). Trimming stripped 4 bases from V and 2 bases from J, with 12 bases between. CDR1 is SNHLY, CDR2 FYNNEI, per germline. This CDR3 has 14 amino acids. The CDR3 protein is CASSGSTRAYEQYF. CDR3 in DNA: TGTGCCAGCAGTGGATCTACTAGAGCCTACGAGCAGTACTTC.

The rearrangement links TRBV5-6 to TRBJ1-3; 7 nucleotides line up with TRBD1. Trimming cost V 4 bases and J 9 bases; bases outside gene matches: 7. Germline V lookup: CDR1 SGHDT, CDR2 YYEEEE. The CDR3 has 13 residues. In DNA, the CDR3 is TGTGCCAGCAGCACGGGACAGTTGAGCACCATATATTTT. Protein product: CASSTGQLSTIYF.

The gene calls are TRBV13 and TRBJ2-2, with 7 bases matching TRBD1. Germline CDR1 PRHDT, CDR2 FYEKMQ (reference sequence). The CDR3 runs 14 residues. V dropped 3 bases and J dropped 3; count of bases not matched to a gene: 1. The CDR3 region has the DNA TGTGCCAGCAGCTTGACAGGGTACACCGGGGAGCTGTTTTTT. Protein product: CASSLTGYTGELFF.

The chain recombines TRBV13 with TRBJ2-2; D is possibly TRBD2 (7 bases). The V gene's germline CDR1 is PRHDT and CDR2 FYEKMQ (reference sequence). The length of the CDR3 is 16 residues. Trimming removed 5 bases at V and 3 bases at J, with 16 bases between. The CDR3 region is CASSQNIGGDTGELFF. The CDR3 DNA is TGTGCCAGCAGCCAAAATATAGGGGGGGACACCGGGGAGCTGTTTTTT.